The next 14 T cell receptor beta chains were all read from a single sample in a study of blood T cell repertoires in COVID-19. Measured with immunoSEQ multiplex PCR; TCRdb has only the in-frame clones, and not every one. The sample comprises roughly 250,000 clones, roughly 84% of which are singletons, and 2% to 2.5% rests with the top ten. Material: peripheral blood. The origin of the receptors is a woman aged 40-49 years who had recovered from COVID-19.

The chain carries TRBV19 and TRBJ1-5; possibly TRBD1 for D (5 bases). CDR3 length equals 15 residues. Germline CDR1 LNHDA, CDR2 SQIVND (reference sequence). The V end lost 3 bases, the J end lost 0 bases, and 9 bases lay between the germline ends. This CDR3 reads CASSMATDSNQPQHF. The CDR3 DNA sequence: TGTGCCAGTAGTATGGCGACAGATAGCAATCAGCCCCAGCATTTT.

Remarks on this clone: The sample carries other DNA sequences with the same CDR3. The rearrangement links TRBV18 to TRBJ1-5; 7 bases fit TRBD1. J lost 5 bases, V lost 6 bases, and 4 bases had no gene match. Germline CDR1 KGHSH, CDR2 LQKENI. The CDR3 extends over 13 amino acids. Here the CDR3 DNA reads TGTGCCAGCTCCCCAGACAGGGATCAGCCCCAGCATTTT. Translating it yields CASSPDRDQPQHF.

V usage is TRBV18 and J usage is TRBJ2-7, with 7 bases aligning to TRBD1. The CDR3 has 16 residues. The V segment lost 1 base and the J segment 0 bases; nucleotides outside the gene matches: 6. Germline V gene lookup returns CDR1 KGHSH and CDR2 LQKENI. In nucleotides, the CDR3 is TGTGCCAGCTCACCACGGACAGGCTGGAGCTCCTACGAGCAGTACTTC. Residues: CASSPRTGWSSYEQYF.

The chain couples TRBV2 to TRBJ2-1, with TRBD2 identical over 10 bases. The germline V gene has CDR1 SNHLY and CDR2 FYNNEI. V was pared by 3 bases and J by 6 bases, with 5 bases of the junction left unmatched. The CDR3 is made up of 15 amino acids. The CDR3 sequence is CASSEKLAGTNEQFF. In DNA, the CDR3 is TGTGCCAGCAGTGAGAAACTAGCGGGGACCAATGAGCAGTTCTTC. Supplemented by reference TRBV2 and TRBJ2-1, the full variable domain reads EPEVTQTPSHQVTQMGQEVILRCVPISNHLYFYWYRQILGQKVEFLVSFYNNEISEKSEIFDDQFSVERPDGSNFTLKIRSTKLEDSAMYFCASSEKLAGTNEQFFGPGTRLTVL.

The chain recombines TRBV19 with TRBJ2-3; the match to TRBD2 covers 8 bases. This CDR3 is 15 amino acids long. The V and J ends lost 6 bases and 5 bases, in that order; junction bases with no gene match: 10. Germline CDR1 LNHDA, CDR2 SQIVND (reference sequence). Written as DNA, the CDR3 is TGTGCCAGTAGCGTTGAGCGGGAGCAGGGAGATACGCAGTATTTT. Translating it yields CASSVEREQGDTQYF.

V gene TRBV5-5 combines with J gene TRBJ2-1, with 7 bases that match TRBD1. The length of the CDR3 is 18 residues. With V trimmed by 2 bases and J by 0 bases, 11 bases remained unmatched. CDR1 is SGHKS, CDR2 YYEKEE, per germline (reference sequence). CDR3 DNA: TGTGCCAGCAGCTTCCGTGACAGGGAGTCCCGCTCCTACAATGAGCAGTTCTTC. Translating it yields CASSFRDRESRSYNEQFF.

This clone showed up just a few times. This chain joins TRBV7-8 and TRBJ2-2, with 11 bases matching TRBD2. The germline gives CDR1 SGHVS, CDR2 FQNEAQ. V shed 5 bases and J 5 bases; nucleotides not matched to a gene: 7. CDR3 length: 16 residues. The CDR3: CASSPGRTSGTGELFF. The CDR3 DNA follows: TGTGCCAGCAGCCCAGGGCGGACTAGCGGGACCGGGGAGCTGTTTTTT.

The CDR3 protein is CSASRGDTSTPPPQHF. Written as DNA, the CDR3 is TGCAGTGCTAGTCGGGGAGACACGTCCACCCCTCCACCCCAGCATTTT. The chain employs TRBV20-1 and TRBJ1-5, with D unresolved. The CDR3 has 16 residues. V lost 3 bases, J lost 10 bases, and 25 bases lay in between. The germline gives CDR1 DFQATT, CDR2 SNEGSKA (reference sequence).

This chain connects TRBV4-2 to TRBJ1-6, with D maybe TRBD1 (6 bases). V was shortened by 4 bases and J by 10 bases, with 23 bases between the two germline ends. The CDR3 length is 17 residues. Germline loops: CDR1 LGHNA, CDR2 YNFKEQ. CDR3 region: CASSLTNSGQRASPLHF. CDR3 nucleotides: TGTGCCAGCAGCCTAACTAATTCGGGACAAAGGGCCTCACCCCTCCACTTT.

The rearrangement links TRBV25-1 to TRBJ1-3; D remains unclear. This CDR3 spans 15 amino acids. Germline V lookup: CDR1 MGHDK, CDR2 SYGVNS. V was clipped by 6 bases and J by 0 bases, with 12 bases between them. Here the CDR3 reads CASRDPRGSGNTIYF. The CDR3 DNA is TGTGCCAGCAGGGACCCCCGGGGCTCTGGAAACACCATATATTTT.

The chain has TRBV5-1 and TRBJ2-5, with 8 nucleotides matching TRBD1. V lost 4 bases to trimming and J lost 5 bases; unmatched junction nucleotides: 10. The CDR3 has 15 amino acids. Germline V CDR1 and CDR2: SGHRS, YFSETQ. CDR3 sequence: CASSIQGQGEETQYF. DNA of the CDR3: TGCGCCAGCAGCATCCAAGGACAGGGAGAGGAGACCCAGTACTTC.

This clone has only one observation. The chain uses TRBV7-2 and TRBJ1-2, with 10 bases aligning to TRBD1. The germline V gene encodes CDR1 SGHTA and CDR2 FQGNSA. The CDR3 is made up of 14 amino acids. With 5 bases clipped from V and 6 bases from J, the junction kept 6 bases outside the gene matches. The CDR3 reads CASSTRQGADGYTF. As DNA, the CDR3 is TGTGCCAGCAGCACCCGACAGGGGGCAGATGGCTACACCTTC.

The chain couples TRBV15 to TRBJ1-4; 9 positions agree with TRBD1. Germline-derived CDR1 and CDR2 are LNHNV and YYDKDF (reference sequence). With 3 bases clipped from V and 7 bases from J, the junction kept 6 bases outside the gene matches. CDR3 length: 15 amino acids. The CDR3 DNA is TGTGCCACCAGCAGGGACAGGGGCGTCGGTGAAAAACTGTTTTTT. It encodes CATSRDRGVGEKLFF.

The chain links TRBV30 to TRBJ1-5; the D gene is possibly TRBD1 (6 bases). Germline V lookup: CDR1 GTSNPN, CDR2 SVGIG (reference sequence). Trimming stripped 5 bases from V and 2 bases from J, with 13 bases between. The CDR3 is made up of 14 amino acids. As DNA, the CDR3 is TGTGCCTGGGGGGCAGGGGCTCGCAATCAGCCCCAGCATTTT. Translation gives CAWGAGARNQPQHF.